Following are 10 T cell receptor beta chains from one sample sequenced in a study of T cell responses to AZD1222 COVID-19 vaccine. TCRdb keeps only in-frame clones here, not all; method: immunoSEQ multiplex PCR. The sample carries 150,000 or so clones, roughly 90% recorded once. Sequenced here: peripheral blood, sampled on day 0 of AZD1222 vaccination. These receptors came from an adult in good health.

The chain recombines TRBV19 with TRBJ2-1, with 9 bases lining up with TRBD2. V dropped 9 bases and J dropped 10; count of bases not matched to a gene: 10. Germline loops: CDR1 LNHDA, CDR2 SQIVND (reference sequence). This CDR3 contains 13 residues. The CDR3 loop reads CASTSGLAYEQFF. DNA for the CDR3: TGTGCCAGCACTAGCGGACTAGCGTACGAGCAGTTCTTC.

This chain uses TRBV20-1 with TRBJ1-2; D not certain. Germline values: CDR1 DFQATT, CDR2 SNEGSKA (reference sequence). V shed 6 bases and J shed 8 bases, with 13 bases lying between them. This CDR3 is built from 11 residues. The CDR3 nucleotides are TGCAGTGCAGCCGGGGTTCGAGGCTACACCTTC. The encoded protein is CSAAGVRGYTF.

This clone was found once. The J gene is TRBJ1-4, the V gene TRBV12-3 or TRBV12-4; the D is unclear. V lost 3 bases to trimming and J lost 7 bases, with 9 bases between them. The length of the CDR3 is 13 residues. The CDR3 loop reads CASSLAGIEKLFF. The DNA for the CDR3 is TGTGCCAGCAGTTTGGCGGGGATTGAAAAACTGTTTTTT.

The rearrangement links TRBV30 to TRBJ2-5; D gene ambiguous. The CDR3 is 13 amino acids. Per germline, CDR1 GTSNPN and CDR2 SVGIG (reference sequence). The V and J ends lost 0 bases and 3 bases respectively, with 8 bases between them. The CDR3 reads CAWSVRGKETQYF. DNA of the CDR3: TGTGCCTGGAGTGTACGTGGGAAAGAGACCCAGTACTTC.

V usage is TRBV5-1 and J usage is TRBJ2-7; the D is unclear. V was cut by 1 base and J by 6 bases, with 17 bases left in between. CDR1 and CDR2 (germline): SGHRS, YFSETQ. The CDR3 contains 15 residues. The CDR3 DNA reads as TGCGCCAGCAGCTTGCGCCCTGACATACCAGCCGAGCAGTACTTC. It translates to CASSLRPDIPAEQYF.

The CDR3 sequence: CASTAGIYEQYF. CDR3 in DNA: TGTGCCAGCACAGCGGGGATCTACGAGCAGTACTTC. The J gene is TRBJ2-7, the V gene TRBV6-5, with 7 positions matching TRBD2. The V segment lost 7 bases and the J segment 3 bases; nucleotides outside the gene matches: 3. The CDR3 has 12 residues. CDR1 MNHEY and CDR2 SVGAGI come from the germline V gene.

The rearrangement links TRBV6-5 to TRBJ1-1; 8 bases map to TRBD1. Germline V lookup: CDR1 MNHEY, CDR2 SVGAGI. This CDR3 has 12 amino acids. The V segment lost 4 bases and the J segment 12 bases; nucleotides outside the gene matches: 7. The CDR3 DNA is TGTGCCAGCAGTTCCTCGGACAGGGTAACTTTCTTT. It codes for CASSSSDRVTFF.

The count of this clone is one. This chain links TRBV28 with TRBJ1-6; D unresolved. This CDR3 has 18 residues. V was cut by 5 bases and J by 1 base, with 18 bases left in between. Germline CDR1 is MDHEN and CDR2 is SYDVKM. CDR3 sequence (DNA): TGTGCCAGCAGTCCCCTTGGTGGTCTAGGGTCCTATAATTCACCCCTCCACTTT. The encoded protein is CASSPLGGLGSYNSPLHF.

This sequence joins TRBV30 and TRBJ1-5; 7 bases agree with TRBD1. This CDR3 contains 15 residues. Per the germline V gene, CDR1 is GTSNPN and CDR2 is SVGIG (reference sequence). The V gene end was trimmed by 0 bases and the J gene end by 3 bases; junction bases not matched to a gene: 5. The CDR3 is CAWSVRGGTNQPQHF. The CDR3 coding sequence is TGTGCCTGGAGTGTCCGAGGGGGCACCAATCAGCCCCAGCATTTT. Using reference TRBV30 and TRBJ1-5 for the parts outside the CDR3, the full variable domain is SQTIHQWPATLVQPVGSPLSLECTVEGTSNPNLYWYRQAAGRGLQLLFYSVGIGQISSEVPQNLSASRPQDRQFILSSKKLLLSDSGFYLCAWSVRGGTNQPQHFGDGTRLSIL.

For the CDR3, the DNA is TGTGCCAGCAGCTTAGTCTCCTCTACCGAGCAGTACTTC. This codes for CASSLVSSTEQYF. This sequence joins TRBV7-2 and TRBJ2-7; no clear D. Germline V gene lookup returns CDR1 SGHTA and CDR2 FQGNSA. The V end lost 1 base, the J end lost 6 bases, and 10 bases lay between the germline ends. CDR3 length: 13 residues.